A single TCR beta chain is shown here with its context. Its target antigen remains unknown. Per-base qualities were not stored, and no clone one base away is much larger. Sequencing took place on an Illumina HiSeq 2500. Quantitative 5'-RACE with molecular barcodes was used to prepare TCR beta libraries. Per the authors' processing: To identify disease-linked TCR variants, a new computational method was used, one built on a probabilistic model of VDJ rearrangement. TCRdb applied fastp at Q25 and MiXCR to the public reads, then kept only in-frame beta chains. Identical CDR3 proteins give one entry, which carries the most common genes and DNA. TCRdb's processing, not the authors' own work, is the source of the V and J calls. In all, the sample holds about 200,000 distinct CDR3 sequences, and over 10% of those were seen once. In total, the top ten clones hold 16% of the sample. This sample is part of a study of CD8 T cells in ankylosing spondylitis (dated by TCRdb to 2016 to 2017). Study-level background: To find TCR variants linked to disease, the study profiled T cell receptor beta repertoires in ankylosing spondylitis patients and healthy donors. The whole study cohort included about a hundred healthy donors and 25 or so ankylosing spondylitis patients. Peripheral blood was sampled, and synovial fluid was additionally collected from ankylosing spondylitis patients. Overall results and qualifications from the work: The disease-linked clones were reported as significantly enriched in matched synovial fluid samples from ankylosing spondylitis patients. In peripheral blood, the disease-linked clones were found at relatively low frequencies and had a CD8+ phenotype. Some of the motif variants had been reported before in the synovial fluid and blood of reactive arthritis patients, a finding that suggests common disease-initiation mechanisms. A TCR beta motif made up of roughly eight highly homologous amino acid variants appeared to be characteristic of blood from ankylosing spondylitis patients.

The junction shows trimming of 4 bases on V and 5 bases on J, plus 11 bases between the germline ends. Taken from the germline V gene (reference sequence), the CDR1 and CDR2 loops are LGHDT and YNNKEL. From the cysteine up to the phenylalanine, the CDR3 has a length of 13 residues. Only the CDR3 portion is preserved as DNA: 39 bases, with reading frame beginning at the first base. Sequencing input: blood, either unsorted or a sorted T cell fraction (not recorded which). The source of this sequence is a male donor with ankylosing spondylitis or in good health (not recorded which). The chain is assembled from TRBV3-1 and TRBJ2-5; the D gene assignment is ambiguous. CDR3 reads: CASSLENWETQYF. The DNA sequence follows: TGTGCCAGCAGCCTCGAAAATTGGGAGACCCAGTACTTC.